This is a list of T cell receptor beta chains from one sample in a study of cytomegalovirus exposure and HLA in healthy donors. Method: immunoSEQ multiplex PCR; TCRdb's copy keeps in-frame clones and lacks some. The sample lists under 200,000 clones, under 70% occurring once. Sequencing was carried out using PBMCs. The receptors derive from a woman aged 40 to 50 in good health and CMV-seropositive. The conserved cysteine and the conserved F or W are not part of the CDR3 here. The order of the fields is CDR3 protein, V gene, clone size, J gene. Expanded clones are given a class, and other clones once, few, many or no size at all.

CDR3 protein: ASSLGGADEKLF
V gene: TRBV28
clone size: NA
J gene: TRBJ1-4

CDR3 protein: ASSALAASTDTQY
V gene: TRBV5-1
clone size: once
J gene: TRBJ2-3

CDR3 protein: ASSTREFRSGEKLF
V gene: TRBV13
clone size: NA
J gene: TRBJ1-4

CDR3 protein: ASSAGTGRENEQF
V gene: TRBV7-2
clone size: NA
J gene: TRBJ2-1

CDR3 protein: ASSKRATGSSFNYGYP
V gene: TRBV7-8
clone size: NA
J gene: TRBJ1-2

CDR3 protein: ASSSQQGQNTEAF
V gene: TRBV5-1
clone size: NA
J gene: TRBJ1-1

CDR3 protein: ASSLLAGGNNEQF
V gene: TRBV6-5
clone size: NA
J gene: TRBJ2-1

CDR3 protein: ASRTGTAYNEQF
V gene: TRBV28
clone size: NA
J gene: TRBJ2-1

CDR3 protein: ASSLLQRDTQY
V gene: TRBV7-9
clone size: NA
J gene: TRBJ2-3

CDR3 protein: ASSDWGGGTTDTQY
V gene: TRBV2
clone size: NA
J gene: TRBJ2-3

CDR3 protein: ASSVGGGIGETQY
V gene: TRBV9
clone size: NA
J gene: TRBJ2-5

CDR3 protein: ASSLAGGPSYEQY
V gene: TRBV7-3
clone size: many
J gene: TRBJ2-7

CDR3 protein: ASSWQGYEQY
V gene: TRBV5-1
clone size: few
J gene: TRBJ2-7

CDR3 protein: ASSLTGGVSSDTQY
V gene: TRBV7-3
clone size: NA
J gene: TRBJ2-3

CDR3 protein: ASSLRDEAF
V gene: TRBV5-6
clone size: NA
J gene: TRBJ1-1

CDR3 protein: ASSEYDSLKGYT
V gene: TRBV25-1
clone size: NA
J gene: TRBJ1-2

CDR3 protein: ASSYLRTGGNTQY
V gene: TRBV6-5
clone size: NA
J gene: TRBJ2-3

CDR3 protein: ASSERPGLMNTEAF
V gene: TRBV2
clone size: few
J gene: TRBJ1-1

CDR3 protein: ASSMGLAGAGETQY
V gene: TRBV19
clone size: few
J gene: TRBJ2-5

CDR3 protein: ASSIVPEREQY
V gene: TRBV7-2
clone size: NA
J gene: TRBJ2-7

CDR3 protein: ASTNLRRGDYT
V gene: TRBV7-2
clone size: NA
J gene: TRBJ1-2

CDR3 protein: ASGTGPTEAF
V gene: TRBV28
clone size: NA
J gene: TRBJ1-1

CDR3 protein: ASSASGSTDTQY
V gene: TRBV9
clone size: NA
J gene: TRBJ2-3

CDR3 protein: SVEVRDRGREKLF
V gene: TRBV29-1
clone size: once
J gene: TRBJ1-4

CDR3 protein: ASSRDSNNSPLH
V gene: TRBV5-1
clone size: NA
J gene: TRBJ1-6

CDR3 protein: ASSLALTDSPLH
V gene: TRBV7-6
clone size: once
J gene: TRBJ1-6

CDR3 protein: ATQGGMALRGKETQY
V gene: TRBV28
clone size: NA
J gene: TRBJ2-5

CDR3 protein: ASSPLGQGATDTQY
V gene: TRBV18
clone size: NA
J gene: TRBJ2-3

CDR3 protein: IVRAGGEKLF
V gene: TRBV29-1
clone size: few
J gene: TRBJ1-4

CDR3 protein: ASSFRDRAYEQY
V gene: TRBV5-4
clone size: NA
J gene: TRBJ2-7

CDR3 protein: ASRTDSMNTEAF
V gene: TRBV6-5
clone size: few
J gene: TRBJ1-1

CDR3 protein: ASSPFSTGGGETQY
V gene: TRBV19
clone size: NA
J gene: TRBJ2-5

CDR3 protein: ASSLTGDNTGELF
V gene: TRBV25-1
clone size: NA
J gene: TRBJ2-2

CDR3 protein: ASKDPSGSTYEQY
V gene: TRBV28
clone size: NA
J gene: TRBJ2-7

CDR3 protein: ASSSVGPNQPQH
V gene: TRBV6-6
clone size: NA
J gene: TRBJ1-5

CDR3 protein: ASSEERGGYNEQF
V gene: TRBV10-2
clone size: few
J gene: TRBJ2-1

CDR3 protein: ATKRTGGTDTQY
V gene: TRBV27
clone size: NA
J gene: TRBJ2-3

CDR3 protein: ASSVVGGGQSDTQY
V gene: TRBV9
clone size: NA
J gene: TRBJ2-3

CDR3 protein: ASSSRGAGGRYEQY
V gene: TRBV7-6
clone size: NA
J gene: TRBJ2-7

CDR3 protein: ASSLGTGPNQPQH
V gene: TRBV5-1
clone size: NA
J gene: TRBJ1-5

CDR3 protein: ASSRTRRGEQY
V gene: TRBV11-3
clone size: NA
J gene: TRBJ2-7

CDR3 protein: ASNAQGDTIY
V gene: TRBV6-5
clone size: NA
J gene: TRBJ1-3

CDR3 protein: ASSETQGPHYGYT
V gene: TRBV9
clone size: NA
J gene: TRBJ1-2

CDR3 protein: ASSLGQGVQPQH
V gene: TRBV27
clone size: few
J gene: TRBJ1-5

CDR3 protein: ASRRQGHTGELF
V gene: TRBV14
clone size: few
J gene: TRBJ2-2

CDR3 protein: ASSYSGTSYNEQF
V gene: TRBV6-5
clone size: NA
J gene: TRBJ2-1

CDR3 protein: ASSYTGTDYGYT
V gene: TRBV6-5
clone size: few
J gene: TRBJ1-2

CDR3 protein: ASRQDRGYPYEQY
V gene: TRBV5-4
clone size: NA
J gene: NA

CDR3 protein: ASSPTGEGNTIY
V gene: TRBV9
clone size: NA
J gene: TRBJ1-3